The rows below give T cell receptor beta chains drawn from one sample of a study of blood T cell repertoires in COVID-19. The protocol was immunoSEQ multiplex PCR, while the TCRdb copy is restricted to in-frame clones and leaves out a portion. Counted here are 75,000 or so clones, over 65% occurring once; the ten biggest clones make up about 18%. The sequenced material came from peripheral blood. The receptors originated from an elderly woman with acute or convalescent COVID-19. The CDR3 runs from the conserved cysteine through the conserved F or W. A D gene is named only where the DNA matches it firmly. A clone size is listed for some rows: how often the clone was seen (once, few, many), or a class if it is expanded.

cdr3_nt cdr3_aa cdr3_length j_call clone_size d_call v_call
TGTGCCAGCTCTCTGGAACAGGGGGGTCAGCCCCAGCATTTT CASSLEQGGQPQHF 14 TRBJ1-5 . TRBD1 TRBV18
TGTGCCAGCTCCGGGCGGGGGGCTGGCGAGCAGTACTTC CASSGRGAGEQYF 13 TRBJ2-7 . TRBD2 TRBV2
TGTGCCAGCAGTGACGGGACAGGGGGCACAGATACGCAGTATTTT CASSDGTGGTDTQYF 15 TRBJ2-3 . TRBD1 TRBV9
TGTGCCAGTAGGGAGACCGGGACTAGCGGGAGGGCCGATGAGCAGTTCTTC CASRETGTSGRADEQFF 17 TRBJ2-1 . TRBD2 TRBV19
TGTGCCAGCAGCTTCGGGGACATCTCTGGAAACACCATATATTTT CASSFGDISGNTIYF 15 TRBJ1-3 . . TRBV7-8
TGTGCCAGCAGTCTCCGGGACAGGGAAGCTTTCTTT CASSLRDREAFF 12 TRBJ1-1 . TRBD1 TRBV12-3/TRBV12-4
TGTGCCAGCACCCCCCAGGGGGTCGGCAATGAGCAGTTCTTC CASTPQGVGNEQFF 14 TRBJ2-1 . TRBD1 TRBV6-5
TGCGCCAGCAGTGGGACAGCCCTTAACTATGGCTACACCTTC CASSGTALNYGYTF 14 TRBJ1-2 . . TRBV10-2
TGTGCCAGCAGTTCCGGGGTCACTACTGAAGCTTTCTTT CASSSGVTTEAFF 13 TRBJ1-1 . . TRBV2
TGTGCCAGCACCCTCGCGGACAGGGGCCGTGGCTACACCTTC CASTLADRGRGYTF 14 TRBJ1-2 . TRBD1 TRBV7-2
TGTGCCAGCAGCCCCGGGGGGGACACTGAAGCTTTCTTT CASSPGGDTEAFF 13 TRBJ1-1 once . TRBV7-2
TGTGCCAGCAGCTTGGACAGGGGAGGTGGCTACACCTTC CASSLDRGGGYTF 13 TRBJ1-2 once TRBD1 TRBV11-3
TGTGCCAGTAGTATATTACGCCGGGTTTCTGGTTCCAGGGGGCCAACCGGGGAGCTGTTTTTT CASSILRRVSGSRGPTGELFF 21 TRBJ2-2 . TRBD1 TRBV19
TGCAGCGTCACAGGGATGGGCAATCAGCCCCAGCATTTT CSVTGMGNQPQHF 13 TRBJ1-5 . . TRBV29-1
TGTGCCAGCAGCTTTAGTACTTCTCTCTCCTTCCACAATGAGCAGTTCTTC CASSFSTSLSFHNEQFF 17 TRBJ2-1 . . TRBV7-9
TGTGCCAGCAGCTTAGGGGACAGGGGAACAGATACGCAGTATTTT CASSLGDRGTDTQYF 15 TRBJ2-3 . TRBD1 TRBV11-3
TGTGCCAGCAGCTTCGGACTCACCCGTAGGGAGCTGTTTTTT CASSFGLTRRELFF 14 TRBJ2-2 . . TRBV11-2
TGTGCCAGCAGTCAAGCGGACAGGGCTGAAGCTTTCTTT CASSQADRAEAFF 13 TRBJ1-1 . TRBD1 TRBV6-1
TGTGCCAGCAGCATCGGACAGGGGCGAGAGACCCAGTACTTC CASSIGQGRETQYF 14 TRBJ2-5 . TRBD1 TRBV9
TGTGCCAGCAGTTTTAAAAGCAATCAGCCCCAGCATTTT CASSFKSNQPQHF 13 TRBJ1-5 once . TRBV12-3/TRBV12-4
TGTGCCAGCAGCCGTACAGGGGGAACTGGTGAGACCCAGTACTTC CASSRTGGTGETQYF 15 TRBJ2-5 . TRBD1 TRBV11-3
TGTGCCAGCAGCTTGGGACTACGCACCGGGGAGCTGTTTTTT CASSLGLRTGELFF 14 TRBJ2-2 . . TRBV5-8
TGTGCCAGCAGTTTATATGATACTGGCGAGCAGTACTTC CASSLYDTGEQYF 13 TRBJ2-7 . . TRBV27
TGCGCCAGCAGCCCCCAGGGCAGTTTGGAAAAACTGTTTTTT CASSPQGSLEKLFF 14 TRBJ1-4 few . TRBV5-1
TGTGCCAGCAGTTACTCGCAGGGGCTCCCTGAAGCTTTCTTT CASSYSQGLPEAFF 14 TRBJ1-1 . . TRBV6-5
TGTGCCAGCAGCCTGGGGGGGACAGGGGGGACTGAAGCTTTCTTT CASSLGGTGGTEAFF 15 TRBJ1-1 once TRBD1 TRBV6-6
TGCAGCGTTGGGGAGGGCTCGGGGGACCAGTACTTC CSVGEGSGDQYF 12 TRBJ2-5 . TRBD2 TRBV29-1
TGTGCCAGCAGCATCTGGACAGACGCCACTGAAGCTTTCTTT CASSIWTDATEAFF 14 TRBJ1-1 . . TRBV11-3
TGTGCCAGCAGTGAAGATGGAGGACTAGCGAACATTCAGTACTTC CASSEDGGLANIQYF 15 TRBJ2-4 once TRBD2 TRBV6-1
TGCGCCAGCAGCTTTGGGCAGAACGACCTCAACACTGAAGCTTTCTTT CASSFGQNDLNTEAFF 16 TRBJ1-1 . . TRBV5-1
TGCGCCAGCAGTCAAAAGACTAGCGGCCCATCCTACGAGCAGTACTTC CASSQKTSGPSYEQYF 16 TRBJ2-7 . TRBD2 TRBV23-1
TGTGCCAGCAGTTTTATTGGGCGGGGTTCAAGCTCCTACGAGCAGTACTTC CASSFIGRGSSSYEQYF 17 TRBJ2-7 . . TRBV28
TGCGCCAGCAGTCAAGGTTCTTCCGGGACTAGCAGGGGGAATGAGCAGTTCTTC CASSQGSSGTSRGNEQFF 18 TRBJ2-1 . TRBD2 TRBV4-1
TGTGCCAGTAGTCTAAACAGGATGGATACGCAGTATTTT CASSLNRMDTQYF 13 TRBJ2-3 . . TRBV19
TGCGCCAGCAGCCAAGAAACGGGGACAGATACGCAGTATTTT CASSQETGTDTQYF 14 TRBJ2-3 . . TRBV4-1
TGTGCCAGCAGCTCGGGACTTACCCAAGAGACCCAGTACTTC CASSSGLTQETQYF 14 TRBJ2-5 few . TRBV3-1/TRBV3-2
TGTGCCTCGTTACTAGCGGGAGGAGGGACAGATACGCAGTATTTT CASLLAGGGTDTQYF 15 TRBJ2-3 . TRBD2 TRBV5-8
TGTGCCAGCAGCTTAGGGGAAAGGACAGAAGCTTTCTTT CASSLGERTEAFF 13 TRBJ1-1 once . TRBV11-1
TGTGCCAGCAGTTTATCGACAGGGAATAGGGGCAATCAGCCCCAGCATTTT CASSLSTGNRGNQPQHF 17 TRBJ1-5 . TRBD1 TRBV27
TGTGCCAGCAGCCGGGATGGGACAGGGGGGTCTAACTATGGCTACACCTTC CASSRDGTGGSNYGYTF 17 TRBJ1-2 few TRBD1 TRBV7-2
TGCGCCAGCAGTCGGGTTAGCTCCTACGAGCAGTACTTC CASSRVSSYEQYF 13 TRBJ2-7 . . TRBV10-2
TGTGCCAGCAGTGACGAAGACAGGGGGCCTACTAATGAAAAACTGTTTTTT CASSDEDRGPTNEKLFF 17 TRBJ1-4 . TRBD1 TRBV25-1
TGTGCCAGCAGCAACCCACCCGGGAACTATGGCTACACCTTC CASSNPPGNYGYTF 14 TRBJ1-2 . . TRBV3-1/TRBV3-2
TGTGCCAGCAGCCTCAAGGTGAGGGCTTTCTTT CASSLKVRAFF 11 TRBJ1-1 . . TRBV12-3/TRBV12-4
TGCGCCAGCAGCTACCGACGGGGAGCGGATGGCGGGGAGCTGTTTTTT CASSYRRGADGGELFF 16 TRBJ2-2 . . TRBV10-1
TGTGCCAGCAGCATCAGTCACGGACAGATCCAAGAGACCCAGTACTTC CASSISHGQIQETQYF 16 TRBJ2-5 . . TRBV9
TGTGCCAGCAGCGAGGGGGAGTATAGCAATCAGCCCCAGCATTTT CASSEGEYSNQPQHF 15 TRBJ1-5 . . TRBV5-8
TGTGCCAGCAGCTCAACCCTTTGGGACAGGGGGCGCGGCACCGGGGAGCTGTTTTTT CASSSTLWDRGRGTGELFF 19 TRBJ2-2 few TRBD1 TRBV5-5
TGTGCCAGTTCAAGGGGCTGGGAGACCCAGTACTTC CASSRGWETQYF 12 TRBJ2-5 . . TRBV19
TGTGCCAGCAGCCAGGAGCTAGCGGGAACCTACGAGCAGTACTTC CASSQELAGTYEQYF 15 TRBJ2-7 . TRBD2 TRBV3-1/TRBV3-2
TGCGCCAGCAGAGACTCCGACAATGAGCAGTTCTTC CASRDSDNEQFF 12 TRBJ2-1 . . TRBV5-1
TGCAGTGCTAGTGGCGGGAGCGGGGGGGAGACCCAGTACTTC CSASGGSGGETQYF 14 TRBJ2-5 . TRBD2 TRBV20-1
TGCGCCAGCAGTTTCCAACCGGGCACTGAAGCTTTCTTT CASSFQPGTEAFF 13 TRBJ1-1 . . TRBV10-1
TGTGCCAGCAGCAAAGTTATTGGACAGGGACGATACGAGCAGTACTTC CASSKVIGQGRYEQYF 16 TRBJ2-7 . . TRBV21-1
TGTGCCAGCAGCCACGACACTGAAGCTTTCTTT CASSHDTEAFF 11 TRBJ1-1 . . TRBV4-2
TGCGCCAGCAGTGAGGGGACAGGGGGGGAGACCCAGTACTTC CASSEGTGGETQYF 14 TRBJ2-5 . TRBD1 TRBV10-1
TGTGCCAGTAGTATGACAGTAACCTACGAGCAGTACTTC CASSMTVTYEQYF 13 TRBJ2-7 once . TRBV19